This T cell receptor beta chain was captured in a study of shared clonotypes between healthy human individuals (dated by TCRdb to 2018 to 2020). Study-level background: The cohort included three men and a couple of women between 18 and 49 years of age. Per donor, three plates each were used for CD4 naive and CD4 memory, two for CD8 naive, and one for CD8 memory. Blood TCR repertoires of about 5 healthy adults were deeply sequenced to estimate repertoire size and the extent of clonotype sharing between individuals. Libraries were prepared and TCR repertoires were sequenced by different laboratories using diverse techniques, in order to increase sequencing depth and limit assay-specific biases. Each donor's leukapheresis produced roughly between roughly 0.85 and 10 billion PBMCs. The research as a whole found: Sharing across a few donors was observed for approximately 5% of naive CD4, 3.5% of naive CD8, about 2.5% of memory CD4, and roughly 0.4% of memory CD8 clonotypes. Sampling was restricted to blood, and TCR repertoires in tissue are likely to differ from TCR repertoires in blood. Naive subsets generally had larger estimated clonotype richness than memory subsets did. Based on pairwise subsampling, the degree of clonotype sharing among donors was expected to be affected by sequencing depth. Rarefaction of sorted-subset datasets indicated incomplete sequencing despite the large sequencing depth. Because the study included a small number of donors, the genetic and exposure-history diversity represented was limited. Higher generation probabilities were observed for clonotypes shared by all four sorted-subset donors than for non-shared clonotypes.

Reading the germline V gene gives CDR1 SGHVS and CDR2 FQNEAQ. Its CDR3 holds 18 amino acids, cysteine through phenylalanine. CDR3 DNA is the only sequence kept; it has 54 bases, read in frame from the first base. Trimming takes 2 bases from V and 5 bases from J, and the germline ends sit 21 bases apart. Using the deep immunoSEQ assay, multiplex PCR amplified TCR CDR3 regions from genomic DNA. Genomic DNA extracted from each cell subset was distributed evenly over all wells of several immunoSEQ 96-well plates, and each plate served as one replicate. For sorted subsets, about 200 ng genomic DNA, equal to about 30,000 T cell genomes, was loaded into each replicate PCR. Purified libraries were measured with a Qubit 3.0 fluorometer, size-checked on a Bioanalyzer 2100, and measured again with the KAPA Library Quantification kit. A separate single-read 150-cycle Illumina NextSeq 550 flow cell was used to sequence each immunoSEQ 96-well plate. Under the source paper's analysis protocol: The immunoSEQ output contained only junctional sequences without quality scores, so filtering could not match that applied to full-length reads. Sequences were annotated with PyIR, a Python wrapper for IgBLAST v1.9, and V/J genes and CDR3 were assigned using IMGT germline references. Any read was removed if the V/J assignment was weak (E-value above 1e-6), the CDR3 was missing, or the read contained stop codons, out-of-frame junctions, or ambiguous translated residues. A V3J clonotype was defined by an identical inferred V gene, J gene, and CDR3 amino acid sequence. The percentage overlap between two repertoires was calculated by dividing the number of shared unique clonotypes by the size of the smaller repertoire. Repertoire richness was assessed with RTK rarefaction, the Chao1 estimator, and Recon v2.1 estimates of unobserved clonotypes. For all TCRbeta clonotypes obtained by the gDNA method from several donors, generation probabilities were computed with OLGA. Drawn from immuneACCESS, this table holds only the in-frame rearrangements with V and J called that TCRdb kept. Clones are partly lost; checked studies trace under half to an unresolved V gene and leave the rest unexplained. V and J calls and clone size are those listed in that table; D and trimming were worked out from the DNA. In this sample the table shows about 600,000 clones, roughly 97% of which occur a single time. The ten top clones hold roughly 0.05% of the sample.

For this clone: The specificity of this receptor is unknown. No base-level quality is on record; no much larger clone is a single base apart.

The donors were healthy, HIV-negative adults who had no recently reported acute infections or vaccinations. Only Caucasian adults living in Nashville, Tennessee, USA were represented among the donors. CD4+ T cells were enriched by magnetic negative selection; naive cells were then positively selected on CD45RA, and the negative fraction formed the memory subset. Blood was obtained by leukapheresis, after which PBMCs were separated by Ficoll-Histopaque density gradient centrifugation and cryopreserved in liquid nitrogen vapor phase. Purity and quantity of every magnetically sorted T cell population were checked by analytical flow cytometry. Genomic DNA was isolated from each sorted fraction and quantified by UV absorbance on a Nanodrop 2000c.

The rearranged chain carries TRBV7-8 and TRBJ2-2; TRBD2 might be the D gene, on 6 matching bases. Input material: naive CD4+ T cells sorted from blood. According to the study, the label for this sample's cell subset or site signals: CD45RA+ positively selected. The receptor comes from a woman in her 30s in good health. The encoded CDR3 is CASSLIRVAELYTGELFF. The DNA reads as follows: TGTGCCAGCAGCTTAATTAGAGTAGCGGAACTATATACCGGGGAGCTGTTTTTT.